A selection of T cell receptor beta chains follows, all from one sample in a study of shared T cell receptors in the human thymus. Profiled with immunoSEQ multiplex PCR; TCRdb holds only in-frame clones, not every one. This table holds over 450,000 clones, approximately 78% found once. These data also featured in a second study, about human thymus T cells.

Sequencing used thymocytes. All receptors derive from a boy under two years old with a congenital heart defect. Each CDR3 is given with its conserved first and last residue. A D gene is named only where the DNA matches it firmly. A row's size may be missing; if present it is once, few, many or a size class.

-,TRBJ2-2,TRBV19,-,TGTGCCAGTAGTACCTTGGCCCCAGGGGGGACCGGGGAGCTGTTTTTT,CASSTLAPGGTGELFF
-,TRBJ1-2,TRBV7-2,-,TGTGCCAGCAGCTGTCCCTCCCCGGGGGGTCATGGCTACACCTTC,CASSCPSPGGHGYTF
-,TRBJ1-2,TRBV30,-,TGTGCCTGGAGGAAGGGGGACGGAACGAACTATGGCTACACCTTC,CAWRKGDGTNYGYTF
TRBD2,TRBJ2-1,TRBV11-2,-,TGTGCCAGCAGCTACGCGCTGGGCGGGAGTAAGTATGAGCAGTTCTTC,CASSYALGGSKYEQFF
TRBD1,TRBJ2-7,TRBV10-3,-,TGTGCCATTTTATTCCCCGGGACAGGGGTGCACGAGCAGTACTTC,CAILFPGTGVHEQYF
-,TRBJ2-7,TRBV29-1,-,TGCAGCGTTAGGCCCTCCGGCAGGGGCTCCTACGAGCAGTACTTC,CSVRPSGRGSYEQYF
-,TRBJ2-5,TRBV6-5,-,TGTGCCAGCACCCCCTCCCGCCAAGAGACCCAGTACTTC,CASTPSRQETQYF
TRBD1,TRBJ2-6,TRBV27,few,TGTGCCAGCAGTCCCGAGGGACAGGGGGACCCTGGGGCCAACGTCCTGACTTTC,CASSPEGQGDPGANVLTF
TRBD1,TRBJ1-4,TRBV5-1,-,TGCGCCAGCGCCTCCCGGGACAGGGATGATGAAAAACTGTTTTTT,CASASRDRDDEKLFF
-,TRBJ2-5,TRBV25-1,-,TGTGCCAGCAGTGAAGTGGAAGGGGGCCAAGAGACCCAGTACTTC,CASSEVEGGQETQYF